This paragraph reports one TCR beta chain. Its matching antigen is unknown. The sample belongs to a study of graft-versus-host responses after intestinal transplantation. Overall study: Multivisceral, liver-intestinal, or isolated intestinal transplants were given to recipients. Anti-thymocyte globulin induction was given to all recipients, followed by tacrolimus and steroids for roughly three years.

Profiled with immunoSEQ multiplex PCR; TCRdb holds only in-frame clones, not every one. The data contain some 110,000 clones, more than 90% of them singletons. The CDR3 consists of 15 residues. Per the germline V gene, CDR1 is SNHLY and CDR2 is FYNNEI. The V and J ends lost 7 bases and 0 bases respectively, with 13 bases between them. Whole-study results and caveats: With peak circulating GvH clone levels came an association with early post-transplant HvG declines. The recipient marrow held GvH clones, and some of them showed up first in ileum or blood.

The origin of this receptor is a human donor who was the organ donor for an intestinal transplant. The starting material was unstimulated CD4+ T cells sorted from spleen or lymph node cells, obtained before transplant. The gene calls are TRBV2 and TRBJ2-1, with a possible D match to TRBD2 (5 bases). The CDR3 here is CASTTNGGSYNEQFF. The CDR3 bases are TGTGCCAGCACTACCAACGGAGGCTCCTACAATGAGCAGTTCTTC.